Sequencing of this T cell receptor (beta chain) was carried out in a study of blood T cell repertoires in COVID-19. About the study: Some COVID-19 samples were acute and others convalescent; all came from the United States, Italy and Spain. T cells, B-cell-depleted T cells, or PBMCs provided the cDNA or gDNA that served as material.

J gave up 6 bases and V 3 bases, and 7 bases lay outside the gene matches. This CDR3 has 15 amino acids. CDR1 is DFQATT and CDR2 is SNEGSKA in the germline V gene (reference sequence). Original analysis: Estimates of nucleated cell counts were drawn from the amplification of reference gene primers. Data came from immunoSEQ multiplex PCR; TCRdb stores just in-frame clones and leaves some out. V and J calls and clone size are given by that table; D and trimming were obtained from the DNA. The sample has approximately 88,000 clones; roughly 75% are singletons. The rearrangement joins TRBV20-1 to TRBJ1-5, with TRBD1 matching over 11 bases. The sequencing sample was made of peripheral blood. The sequence came from a man aged 50 to 59 who had recovered from COVID-19. CDR3 sequence (DNA): TGCAGTGCTAGTCCCGGGACAGGGGGTAGTCAGCCCCAGCATTTT. Translation: CSASPGTGGSQPQHF.